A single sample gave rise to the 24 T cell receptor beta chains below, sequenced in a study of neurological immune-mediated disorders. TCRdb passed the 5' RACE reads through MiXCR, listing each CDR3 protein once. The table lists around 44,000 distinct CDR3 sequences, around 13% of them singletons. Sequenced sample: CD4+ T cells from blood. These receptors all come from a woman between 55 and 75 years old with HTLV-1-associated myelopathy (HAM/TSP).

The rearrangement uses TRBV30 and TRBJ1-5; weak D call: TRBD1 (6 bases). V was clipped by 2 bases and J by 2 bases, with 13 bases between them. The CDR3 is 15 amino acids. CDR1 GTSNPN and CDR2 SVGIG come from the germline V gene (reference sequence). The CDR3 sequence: CAWSNRAGGNQPQHF. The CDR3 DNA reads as TGTGCCTGGAGTAATAGGGCAGGGGGCAATCAGCCCCAGCATTTT.

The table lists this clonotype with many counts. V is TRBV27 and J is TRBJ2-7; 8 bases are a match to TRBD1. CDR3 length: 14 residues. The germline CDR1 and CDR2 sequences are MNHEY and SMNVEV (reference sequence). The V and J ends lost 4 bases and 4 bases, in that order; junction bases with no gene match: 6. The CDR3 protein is CASSSGGVSYEQYF. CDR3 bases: TGTGCCAGCAGTTCAGGGGGCGTGAGTTACGAGCAGTACTTC.

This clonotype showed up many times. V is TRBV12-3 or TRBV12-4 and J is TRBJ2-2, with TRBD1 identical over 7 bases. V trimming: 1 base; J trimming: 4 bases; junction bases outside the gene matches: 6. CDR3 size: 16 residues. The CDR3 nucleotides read TGTGCCAGCAGTTTAGGCGGACAGGTTCCCACCGGGGAGCTGTTTTTT. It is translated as CASSLGGQVPTGELFF.

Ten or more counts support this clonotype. CDR3 nucleotide sequence: TGTGCCAGCAGTGAAACTATCGGGGCCACAGATACGCAGTATTTT. It is translated as CASSETIGATDTQYF. The chain employs TRBV6-1 and TRBJ2-3, with D perhaps matching TRBD1 or TRBD2 (5 bases each). V dropped 2 bases and J dropped 2 bases, with 11 bases sitting between them. CDR3 size: 15 residues. The germline V gene has CDR1 MNHNS and CDR2 SASEGT.

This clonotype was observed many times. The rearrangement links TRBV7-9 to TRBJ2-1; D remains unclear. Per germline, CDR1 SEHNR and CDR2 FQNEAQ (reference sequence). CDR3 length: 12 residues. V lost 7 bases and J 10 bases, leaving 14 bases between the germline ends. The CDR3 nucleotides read TGTGCCAGCAACGAAGTGTCGGCGGAGCAGTTCTTC. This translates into CASNEVSAEQFF.

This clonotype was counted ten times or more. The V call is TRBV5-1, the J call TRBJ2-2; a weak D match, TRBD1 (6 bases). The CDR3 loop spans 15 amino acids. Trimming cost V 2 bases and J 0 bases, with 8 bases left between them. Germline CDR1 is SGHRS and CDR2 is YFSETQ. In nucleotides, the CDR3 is TGCGCCAGCAGCTTCAGGGGTACGAACACCGGGGAGCTGTTTTTT. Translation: CASSFRGTNTGELFF.

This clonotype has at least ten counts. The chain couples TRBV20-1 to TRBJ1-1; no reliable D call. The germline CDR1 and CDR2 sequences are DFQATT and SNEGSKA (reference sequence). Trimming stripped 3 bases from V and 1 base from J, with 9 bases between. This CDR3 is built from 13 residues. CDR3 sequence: CSARYRGNTEAFF. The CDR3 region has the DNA TGCAGTGCTAGGTACCGAGGGAACACTGAAGCTTTCTTT.

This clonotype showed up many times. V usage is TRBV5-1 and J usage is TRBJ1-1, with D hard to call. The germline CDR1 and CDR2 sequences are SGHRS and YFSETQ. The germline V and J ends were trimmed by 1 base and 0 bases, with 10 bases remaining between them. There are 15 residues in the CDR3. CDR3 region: CASSLTAAMNTEAFF. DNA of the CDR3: TGCGCCAGCAGCTTGACGGCTGCTATGAACACTGAAGCTTTCTTT.

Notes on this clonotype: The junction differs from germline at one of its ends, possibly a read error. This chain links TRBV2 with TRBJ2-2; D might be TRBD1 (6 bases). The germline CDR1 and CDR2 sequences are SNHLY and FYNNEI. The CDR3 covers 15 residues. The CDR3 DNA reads TGTGCCAGCAGTGAAGTGGGACAAATCACCGGGAAGCTGTTTTTT. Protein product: CASSEVGQITGKLFF.

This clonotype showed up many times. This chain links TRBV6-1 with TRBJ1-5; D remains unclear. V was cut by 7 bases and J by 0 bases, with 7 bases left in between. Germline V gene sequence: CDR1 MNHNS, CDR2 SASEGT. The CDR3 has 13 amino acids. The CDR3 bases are TGTGCCAGCAAGGTGCTTAGCAATCAGCCCCAGCATTTT. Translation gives CASKVLSNQPQHF.

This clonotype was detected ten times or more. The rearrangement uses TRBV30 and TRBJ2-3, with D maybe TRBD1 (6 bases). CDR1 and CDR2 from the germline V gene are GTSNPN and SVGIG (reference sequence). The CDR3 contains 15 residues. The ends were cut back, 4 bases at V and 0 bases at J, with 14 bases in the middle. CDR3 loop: CAWKVQRGSTDTQYF. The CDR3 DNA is TGTGCCTGGAAGGTTCAGAGGGGGAGCACAGATACGCAGTATTTT.

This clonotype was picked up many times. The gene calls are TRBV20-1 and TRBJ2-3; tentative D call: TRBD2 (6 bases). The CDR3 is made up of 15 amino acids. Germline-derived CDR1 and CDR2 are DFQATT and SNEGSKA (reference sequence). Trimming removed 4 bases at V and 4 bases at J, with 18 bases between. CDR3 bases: TGCAGTGCTACTACCGGGGGTGAGGTCTCAGATACGCAGTATTTT. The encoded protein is CSATTGGEVSDTQYF.

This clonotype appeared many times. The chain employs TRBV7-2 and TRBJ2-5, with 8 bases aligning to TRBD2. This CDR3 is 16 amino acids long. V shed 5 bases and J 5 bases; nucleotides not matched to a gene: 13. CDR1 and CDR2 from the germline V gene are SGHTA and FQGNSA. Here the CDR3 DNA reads TGTGCCAGCAGCCCAGATAGCGGTCGCGGGGGGGAGACCCAGTACTTC. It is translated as CASSPDSGRGGETQYF.

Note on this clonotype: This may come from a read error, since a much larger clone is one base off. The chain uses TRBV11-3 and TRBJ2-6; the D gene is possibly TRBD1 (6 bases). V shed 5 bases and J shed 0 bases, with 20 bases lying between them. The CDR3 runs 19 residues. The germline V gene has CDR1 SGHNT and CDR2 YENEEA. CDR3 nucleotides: TGTGCCAGCAGCCCATCCGGGACATGGGTTAGCTCTGGGGCCAACGTCCTGACTTTC. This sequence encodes CASSPSGTWVSSGANVLTF.

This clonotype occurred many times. The DNA of the CDR3 is TGTGCCAGCAGCCCGGGACAGGGGAACACCGGGGAGCTGTTTTTT. It translates to CASSPGQGNTGELFF. This sequence joins TRBV14 and TRBJ2-2, with TRBD1 identical over 9 bases. CDR1 is SGHDN and CDR2 is FVKESK in the germline V gene. Losses at the gene ends were 4 bases for V and 1 base for J; bases not matched to a gene: 1. This CDR3 has 15 residues.

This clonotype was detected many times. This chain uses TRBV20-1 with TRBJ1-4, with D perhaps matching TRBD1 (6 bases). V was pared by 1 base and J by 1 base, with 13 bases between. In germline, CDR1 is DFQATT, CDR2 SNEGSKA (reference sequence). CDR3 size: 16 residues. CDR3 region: CSARVPGARTNEKLFF. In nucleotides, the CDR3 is TGCAGTGCTAGAGTCCCAGGGGCGAGAACTAATGAAAAACTGTTTTTT.

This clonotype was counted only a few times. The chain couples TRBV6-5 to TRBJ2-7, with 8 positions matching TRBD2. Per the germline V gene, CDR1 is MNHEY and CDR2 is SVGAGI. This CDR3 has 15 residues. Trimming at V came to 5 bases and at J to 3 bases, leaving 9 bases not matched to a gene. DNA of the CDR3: TGTGCCAGCAGTAACCCACTAGCGGCAGACTACGAGCAGTACTTC. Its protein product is CASSNPLAADYEQYF.

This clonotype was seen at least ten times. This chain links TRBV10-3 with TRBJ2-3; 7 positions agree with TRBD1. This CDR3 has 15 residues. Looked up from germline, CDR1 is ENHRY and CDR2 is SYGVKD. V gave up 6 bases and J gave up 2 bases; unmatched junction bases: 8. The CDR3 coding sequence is TGTGCCATCAGACCCGACAGGGCTGCCACAGATACGCAGTATTTT. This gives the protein CAIRPDRAATDTQYF.

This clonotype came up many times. The CDR3 region is CSARSTYEQYF. DNA for the CDR3: TGCAGTGCTAGATCAACCTACGAGCAGTACTTC. V gene TRBV20-1 combines with J gene TRBJ2-7; D is unresolved. The CDR3 length is 11 residues. V gave up 2 bases and J gave up 2 bases, with 4 bases separating them. Germline V gene sequence: CDR1 DFQATT, CDR2 SNEGSKA (reference sequence).

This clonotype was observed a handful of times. The CDR3 DNA reads TGTGCCAGCAGCTTAGACGACCCGAACACTGAAGCTTTCTTT. Its protein product is CASSLDDPNTEAFF. The chain has TRBV7-9 and TRBJ1-1; D ambiguous. In germline, CDR1 is SEHNR, CDR2 FQNEAQ (reference sequence). The CDR3 sequence is 14 residues long. V was pared by 1 base and J by 1 base, with 7 bases between.

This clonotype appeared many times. The CDR3 DNA follows: TGTGCCATCAGTGAGTCCAACAGGGGGGGTCAGCCCCAGCATTTT. It translates to CAISESNRGGQPQHF. The J gene is TRBJ1-5, the V gene TRBV10-3, with TRBD1 matching over 8 bases. Germline loops: CDR1 ENHRY, CDR2 SYGVKD. This CDR3 contains 15 residues. The ends lost 0 bases at V and 6 bases at J; junction bases unmatched: 4.

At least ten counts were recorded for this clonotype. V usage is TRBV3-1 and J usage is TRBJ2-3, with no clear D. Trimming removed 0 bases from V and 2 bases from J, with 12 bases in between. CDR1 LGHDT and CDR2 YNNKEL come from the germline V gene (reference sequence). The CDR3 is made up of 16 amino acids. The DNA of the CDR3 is TGTGCCAGCAGCCAAGATCACAAGACACCCACAGATACGCAGTATTTT. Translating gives CASSQDHKTPTDTQYF.

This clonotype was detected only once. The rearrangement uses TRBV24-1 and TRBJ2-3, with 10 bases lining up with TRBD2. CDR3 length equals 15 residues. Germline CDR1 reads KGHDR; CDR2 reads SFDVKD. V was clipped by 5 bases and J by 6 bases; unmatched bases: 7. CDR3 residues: CATSAPAGGSDTQYF. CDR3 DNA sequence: TGTGCCACCAGTGCGCCAGCGGGAGGGTCGGATACGCAGTATTTT.

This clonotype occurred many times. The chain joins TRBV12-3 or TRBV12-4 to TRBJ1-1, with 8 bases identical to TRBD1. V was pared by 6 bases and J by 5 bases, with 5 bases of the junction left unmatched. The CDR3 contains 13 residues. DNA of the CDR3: TGTGCCAGCAGCCGGGACAGGTATACTGAAGCTTTCTTT. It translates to CASSRDRYTEAFF.